These 17 T cell receptor beta chains share one sample of origin, sequenced in a study of T-cell memory formation after mild COVID-19. Each CDR3 protein is one row after TCRdb ran MiXCR on the 5' RACE reads. The sample yields tens of thousands of distinct CDR3 sequences, under 7.5% seen once. Input material: PBMCs or a T cell subset sorted from them (not recorded which). All receptors come from a man in his late teens or twenties who had mild COVID-19 (a few samples of this study predate the infection). Cell type and time point are not known.

CDR3 bases: TGTGCCAGCAGTTACTCAGGGAATCGTGGCTACACCTTC. It encodes CASSYSGNRGYTF. V is TRBV6-5 and J is TRBJ1-2; no clear D. Germline lookup yields CDR1 MNHEY and CDR2 SVGAGI. CDR3 size: 13 residues. V lost 0 bases, J lost 7 bases, and 9 bases lay in between.

This clonotype was picked up many times. The chain is built from TRBV5-4 and TRBJ2-3; possibly TRBD1 for D (5 bases). The V gene lost 4 bases and the J gene lost 0 bases, with 18 bases spanning the gap. The germline gives CDR1 SGHNT, CDR2 YYREEE (reference sequence). This CDR3 contains 17 residues. Here the CDR3 reads CASSPPDSPPSTDTQYF. CDR3 DNA sequence: TGTGCCAGCAGCCCCCCCGACAGCCCCCCTAGCACAGATACGCAGTATTTT. Based on the CDR3 plus reference TRBV5-4 and TRBJ2-3, the full variable domain is ETGVTQSPTHLIKTRGQQVTLRCSSQSGHNTVSWYQQALGQGPQFIFQYYREEENGRGNFPPRFSGLQFPNYSSELNVNALELDDSALYLCASSPPDSPPSTDTQYFGPGTRLTVL.

Ten or more counts support this clonotype. The J gene is TRBJ2-2, the V gene TRBV5-1, with D tentatively TRBD1 or TRBD2 (6 bases each). The CDR3 spans 14 residues. V lost 0 bases to trimming and J lost 10 bases, with 13 bases between them. Germline CDR1 and CDR2: SGHRS and YFSETQ. The CDR3 sequence: CASSLGARGLELFF. CDR3 coding DNA: TGCGCCAGCAGCTTGGGGGCCCGGGGGCTGGAGCTGTTTTTT.

This clonotype was detected ten times or more. The chain employs TRBV5-6 and TRBJ2-3; maybe TRBD1 (5 bases). Trimming took off 0 bases at V and 2 bases at J, with 16 bases between the two ends. CDR1 SGHDT and CDR2 YYEEEE come from the germline V gene. CDR3 length equals 17 residues. The CDR3 DNA is TGTGCCAGCAGCTTGGAATTTGGGGCAGATAACACAGATACGCAGTATTTT. Its protein product is CASSLEFGADNTDTQYF.

The J gene is TRBJ2-3, the V gene TRBV11-2; D may be TRBD2 (5 bases). There are 14 residues in the CDR3. V lost 3 bases, J lost 4 bases, and 11 bases lay in between. Germline V gives CDR1 SGHAT, CDR2 FQNNGV. CDR3 sequence reads: CASSLSLASDTQYF. CDR3 nucleotide sequence: TGTGCCAGCAGCTTGAGCCTAGCATCAGATACGCAGTATTTT.

Within the sample, this clonotype is medium-sized (0.01 to 0.1%). V and J are TRBV24-1 and TRBJ2-1; D possibly corresponds to TRBD1 (5 bases). Germline V gene sequence: CDR1 KGHDR, CDR2 SFDVKD. Trimming took off 6 bases at V and 4 bases at J, with 12 bases between the two ends. The CDR3 is made up of 14 amino acids. The CDR3 loop is CATSLTGGYNEQFF. In DNA form, the CDR3 reads TGTGCCACCAGTCTAACAGGCGGATACAATGAGCAGTTCTTC.

The rearrangement joins TRBV3-1 to TRBJ1-1, with D unresolved. CDR1 is LGHDT and CDR2 is YNNKEL in the germline V gene (reference sequence). This CDR3 is 14 amino acids long. Trimming took off 1 base at V and 0 bases at J, with 6 bases between the two ends. The CDR3 bases are TGTGCCAGCAGCCAAGGAGAGCTGAACACTGAAGCTTTCTTT. It codes for CASSQGELNTEAFF. The whole variable domain, remainder taken from reference TRBV3-1 and TRBJ1-1, is DTAVSQTPKYLVTQMGNDKSIKCEQNLGHDTMYWYKQDSKKFLKIMFSYNNKELIINETVPNRFSPKSPDKAHLNLHINSLELGDSAVYFCASSQGELNTEAFFGQGTRLTVV.

The genes are TRBV7-2 and TRBJ1-4; D call uncertain. This CDR3 is 13 amino acids long. Germline values: CDR1 SGHTA, CDR2 FQGNSA. Trimming removed 5 bases from V and 7 bases from J, with 11 bases in between. The DNA for the CDR3 is TGTGCCAGCAGCCCGGACCGGGGTGAAAAACTGTTTTTT. Translated: CASSPDRGEKLFF.

This clonotype occurred many times. CDR3 bases: TGCAGCGTTGAGGGACTTACAGGGGCGAACACTGAAGCTTTCTTT. As protein: CSVEGLTGANTEAFF. The V call is TRBV29-1, the J call TRBJ1-1, with TRBD1 matching over 7 bases. Germline V gene data show CDR1 as SQVTM and CDR2 as ANQGSEA. The J segment lost 1 base and the V segment lost 3 bases, leaving 8 bases of the junction unmatched. The CDR3 is made up of 15 amino acids.

There are a few counts of this clonotype. The V and J genes are TRBV6-1 and TRBJ2-1; D may be TRBD1 (6 bases). Trimming removed 8 bases from V and 9 bases from J, with 17 bases in between. The CDR3 covers 13 residues. Germline CDR1 and CDR2: MNHNS and SASEGT. CDR3: CASQGLLLGEQFF. DNA for the CDR3: TGTGCCAGCCAGGGGCTACTTTTGGGTGAGCAGTTCTTC.

The chain carries TRBV20-1 and TRBJ2-2; no clear D. CDR1 is DFQATT, CDR2 SNEGSKA, per germline (reference sequence). This CDR3 comprises 14 residues. V dropped 1 base and J dropped 7 bases, with 13 bases sitting between them. The CDR3 is CSARGPLTGGELFF. CDR3 nucleotides: TGCAGTGCTAGAGGGCCCCTGACCGGCGGGGAGCTGTTTTTT.

This clonotype appeared a few times. The chain carries TRBV7-3 and TRBJ2-1, with 11 bases that match TRBD2. CDR1 and CDR2 from the germline V gene are SGHTA and FQGTGA. The J segment lost 5 bases and the V segment lost 2 bases, leaving 14 bases of the junction unmatched. This CDR3 is built from 19 residues. CDR3 sequence reads: CASSLLFGPIAGGDNEQFF. In DNA, the CDR3 is TGTGCCAGCAGCTTATTGTTCGGCCCCATAGCGGGGGGGGACAATGAGCAGTTCTTC.

Ten or more counts support this clonotype. This chain joins TRBV7-2 and TRBJ2-1; 10 bases map to TRBD2. Germline-derived CDR1 and CDR2 are SGHTA and FQGNSA. CDR3 length: 16 residues. Trimming cost V 4 bases and J 10 bases; bases outside gene matches: 13. The CDR3: CASSYNVAGGTWEQFF. CDR3 DNA: TGTGCCAGCAGCTACAACGTAGCGGGGGGTACGTGGGAGCAGTTCTTC.

This clonotype was detected a few times. The rearrangement uses TRBV7-9 and TRBJ2-1, with D possibly matching TRBD1 (5 bases). Deletions cut 3 bases from V and 8 bases from J, with 11 bases between. The germline V gene encodes CDR1 SEHNR and CDR2 FQNEAQ (reference sequence). The length of the CDR3 is 13 residues. The CDR3 bases are TGTGCCAGCAGCTTTAGTGGGGCGGATGAGCAGTTCTTC. It codes for CASSFSGADEQFF.

The table lists this clonotype with a few counts. The chain couples TRBV6-5 to TRBJ2-5; TRBD2 might be the D (8 bases). The germline V gene has CDR1 MNHEY and CDR2 SVGAGI. V lost 2 bases and J 4 bases, leaving 20 bases between the germline ends. This CDR3 has 17 residues. The DNA of the CDR3 is TGTGCCAGCAGTTACATCGGGAGGGGGCCAGATGGAGAGACCCAGTACTTC. It yields the protein CASSYIGRGPDGETQYF.

This clonotype was seen repeatedly, ten times or more. The chain recombines TRBV5-4 with TRBJ1-2; TRBD1 might be the D (5 bases). The CDR3 covers 13 residues. With 2 bases removed from V and 8 bases from J, the gap between germline ends came to 13 bases. CDR1 is SGHNT, CDR2 YYREEE, per germline (reference sequence). The CDR3, as DNA: TGTGCCAGCAGCTTCTCCAGGGCTGCCGGCTACACCTTC. Protein sequence: CASSFSRAAGYTF.

Relative to its sample, this clonotype is medium-sized. This chain joins TRBV7-2 and TRBJ2-7; D not resolved. Between the trimmed V and J ends, which lost 4 bases and 3 bases, there was a span of 13 bases. This CDR3 has 14 amino acids. Germline V lookup: CDR1 SGHTA, CDR2 FQGNSA. The CDR3: CASSSRTLDYEQYF. The CDR3 DNA is TGTGCCAGCAGCTCACGGACCCTAGACTACGAGCAGTACTTC.